The 26 T cell receptor beta chains reported below all come from one sample, sequenced in a study of identical twins. One entry per CDR3 protein results from TCRdb running MiXCR on the 5' RACE reads. The table records some 690,000 distinct CDR3 sequences, approximately 21% of them present only once. These same data were also listed under a study on T cells expressing NK-cell markers.

Sequenced material: PBMCs. Receptors originate from a woman younger than 35 in good health.

The chain links TRBV27 to TRBJ2-3, with 7 nucleotides matching TRBD2. After removal of 7 bases from V and 5 bases from J, the junction contained 6 bases not matched to a gene. CDR3 size: 13 residues. Per the germline V gene, CDR1 is MNHEY and CDR2 is SMNVEV (reference sequence). The CDR3 bases are TGTGCCAGCAATTACGAGCGGGGAGATACGCAGTATTTT. It specifies CASNYERGDTQYF.

This chain links TRBV20-1 with TRBJ2-7; either TRBD1 or TRBD2 may fit D (6 bases each). CDR1 and CDR2 (germline): DFQATT, SNEGSKA (reference sequence). The V end was cut by 3 bases, the J end by 5 bases, with 20 bases between. CDR3 length: 15 residues. CDR3 sequence: CSASNYDRRGNEQYF. Written as DNA, the CDR3 is TGCAGTGCTAGTAATTATGACAGGAGGGGCAACGAGCAGTACTTC.

There are many counts of this clonotype. V usage is TRBV20-1 and J usage is TRBJ2-3; D call uncertain. Germline values: CDR1 DFQATT, CDR2 SNEGSKA (reference sequence). The V gene lost 3 bases and the J gene lost 3 bases, with 7 bases spanning the gap. This CDR3 has 12 residues. CDR3 DNA sequence: TGCAGTGCTAGGGCATCTACAGATACGCAGTATTTT. Its protein product is CSARASTDTQYF.

The chain uses TRBV20-1 and TRBJ2-1; D might be TRBD2 (5 bases). The CDR3 sequence is 14 residues long. CDR1 is DFQATT and CDR2 is SNEGSKA in the germline V gene (reference sequence). V lost 1 base, J lost 3 bases, and 10 bases lay in between. CDR3 nucleotide sequence: TGCAGTGCTAGAGGCCAAGCGGTCTACAATGAGCAGTTCTTC. This sequence encodes CSARGQAVYNEQFF.

The chain uses TRBV29-1 and TRBJ2-2; D possibly corresponds to TRBD2 (6 bases). In germline, CDR1 is SQVTM, CDR2 ANQGSEA. The CDR3 has 13 amino acids. V lost 3 bases and J 4 bases, leaving 9 bases between the germline ends. Here the CDR3 reads CSVDEEGTGELFF. In nucleotides, the CDR3 is TGCAGCGTTGACGAGGAGGGCACCGGGGAGCTGTTTTTT.

DNA of the CDR3: TGCGCCAGCAGCTTGGATCCGGGGTCTGGGGCCAACGTCCTGACTTTC. Residues: CASSLDPGSGANVLTF. The rearrangement uses TRBV5-1 and TRBJ2-6; D is possibly TRBD2 (5 bases). Germline values: CDR1 SGHRS, CDR2 YFSETQ. Trimming took 0 bases from V and 1 from J, leaving 8 bases between them. This CDR3 is 16 amino acids long.

The chain is built from TRBV4-2 and TRBJ2-4; no reliable D call. V lost 1 base and J 0 bases, leaving 13 bases between the germline ends. Per germline, CDR1 LGHNA and CDR2 YNFKEQ. The CDR3 sequence is 17 residues long. The chain's CDR3 is CASSQGEGALAKNIQYF. As DNA, the CDR3 is TGTGCCAGCAGCCAAGGAGAAGGAGCTCTAGCCAAAAACATTCAGTACTTC.

The chain couples TRBV20-1 to TRBJ2-7, with 8 bases lining up with TRBD1. The CDR3 has 14 residues. The J segment lost 7 bases and the V segment lost 6 bases, leaving 14 bases of the junction unmatched. Per the germline V gene, CDR1 is DFQATT and CDR2 is SNEGSKA (reference sequence). CDR3 DNA: TGCAGTGCCCGGATATGGACAGGGCTCAGAGAGCAGTACTTC. It translates to CSARIWTGLREQYF.

This clonotype has just a few counts. The chain employs TRBV6-5 and TRBJ2-7; 7 bases agree with TRBD2. CDR1 is MNHEY and CDR2 is SVGAGI in the germline V gene. The CDR3 consists of 15 residues. Trimming cost V 2 bases and J 5 bases; bases outside gene matches: 9. CDR3 loop: CASSYDPSGVDEQYF. CDR3 DNA sequence: TGTGCCAGCAGTTACGACCCTAGCGGTGTTGACGAGCAGTACTTC.

The chain combines TRBV7-2 with TRBJ1-4; D is unresolved. Trimming cost V 5 bases and J 8 bases, with 12 bases left between them. The CDR3 length is 13 residues. Germline CDR1 SGHTA, CDR2 FQGNSA. The CDR3, as DNA: TGTGCCAGCAGCCGACGGACCGTCGAAAAACTGTTTTTT. Its translation is CASSRRTVEKLFF. Full variable domain (rest looked up from reference TRBV7-2 and TRBJ1-4): GAGVSQSPSNKVTEKGKDVELRCDPISGHTALYWYRQSLGQGLEFLIYFQGNSAPDKSGLPSDRFSAERTGGSVSTLTIQRTQQEDSAVYLCASSRRTVEKLFFGSGTQLSVL.

The chain links TRBV5-6 to TRBJ2-5; TRBD2 matches at 10 bases. The CDR3 sequence is 17 residues long. V lost 0 bases, J lost 6 bases, and 11 bases stayed unmatched. Germline assignment: CDR1 SGHDT and CDR2 YYEEEE. For the CDR3, the DNA is TGTGCCAGCAGCTTGGTGGCTAGCGGGAGCGGTGGGAAGACCCAGTACTTC. It codes for CASSLVASGSGGKTQYF.

This clonotype was found a few times. The chain is built from TRBV7-9 and TRBJ2-7; TRBD2 is a possible D gene (5 bases). The CDR3 sequence is 15 residues long. Trimming took off 3 bases at V and 4 bases at J, with 16 bases between the two ends. The germline V gene encodes CDR1 SEHNR and CDR2 FQNEAQ (reference sequence). The CDR3 loop reads CASSFGLAWEYEQYF. Written as DNA, the CDR3 is TGTGCCAGCAGCTTCGGTCTAGCTTGGGAATACGAGCAGTACTTC.

In this sample, this clonotype turned up a few times. The DNA for the CDR3 is TGCGCCAGCATGGATCCAGGTCAAGAGACCCAGTACTTC. It encodes CASMDPGQETQYF. The chain has TRBV5-1 and TRBJ2-5; D gene ambiguous. Trimming shortened V by 6 bases and J by 2 bases, and 11 bases separated the two germline ends. Germline V lookup: CDR1 SGHRS, CDR2 YFSETQ. This CDR3 comprises 13 residues.

In this sample, this clonotype turned up many times. J is TRBJ2-7 and V is TRBV5-1, with D hard to call. The germline V gene encodes CDR1 SGHRS and CDR2 YFSETQ. V was clipped by 0 bases and J by 6 bases, with 13 bases between them. This CDR3 has 14 residues. CDR3 protein: CASSLGSIGSEQYF. In DNA form, the CDR3 reads TGCGCCAGCAGCTTGGGGTCAATAGGCAGCGAGCAGTACTTC.

This clonotype came up many times. The rearrangement joins TRBV6-4 to TRBJ2-1, with TRBD2 matching 9 bases. There are 14 residues in the CDR3. The V and J ends lost 6 bases and 4 bases, in that order; junction bases with no gene match: 4. Germline CDR1 is MRHNA and CDR2 is SNTAGT. This chain's CDR3 is CASSAGGQYNEQFF. In DNA form, the CDR3 reads TGTGCCAGCAGCGCGGGGGGGCAATACAATGAGCAGTTCTTC.

This clonotype was recorded at least ten times. The chain combines TRBV4-3 with TRBJ2-7; 9 bases agree with TRBD2. Germline V gene sequence: CDR1 LGHNA, CDR2 YSLEER. The ends lost 1 base at V and 3 bases at J; junction bases unmatched: 7. This CDR3 comprises 16 residues. CDR3 coding DNA: TGCGCCAGCAGCCAAGGACTACCTAGCGGGAACTACGAGCAGTACTTC. Protein: CASSQGLPSGNYEQYF.

This chain uses TRBV9 with TRBJ2-3; D unresolved. The CDR3 sequence is 14 residues long. The germline gives CDR1 SGDLS, CDR2 YYNGEE. V was shortened by 3 bases and J by 0 bases, with 8 bases between the two germline ends. CDR3 in amino acids: CASSEPPSTDTQYF. The CDR3 bases are TGTGCCAGCAGCGAGCCTCCTAGCACAGATACGCAGTATTTT.

The genes are TRBV18 and TRBJ2-3, with 9 bases fitting TRBD2. This CDR3 has 19 amino acids. With V trimmed by 2 bases and J by 0 bases, 12 bases remained unmatched. Germline CDR1 and CDR2: KGHSH and LQKENI. This chain's CDR3 is CASSPREAGGASSTDTQYF. The CDR3 nucleotides are TGTGCCAGCTCACCAAGAGAAGCGGGGGGTGCTTCTAGCACAGATACGCAGTATTTT.

This clonotype was counted at least ten times. The chain couples TRBV9 to TRBJ2-7; 7 bases are a match to TRBD1. The CDR3 has 16 residues. Losses at the gene ends were 5 bases for V and 0 bases for J; bases not matched to a gene: 11. Germline V CDR1 and CDR2: SGDLS, YYNGEE. CDR3 coding DNA: TGTGCCAGCAGTGACGACAGGGTTCTGAGCTCCTACGAGCAGTACTTC. This encodes CASSDDRVLSSYEQYF.

The gene calls are TRBV12-3 or TRBV12-4 and TRBJ2-1, with TRBD1 matching 7 bases. The CDR3 has 18 residues. CDR3 nucleotide sequence: TGTACCTGCAGTTCAGCCGGGACAGCTAATAATCGAGTCGATGAGCAGTTCTTC. This sequence encodes CTCSSAGTANNRVDEQFF.

The rearrangement links TRBV6-5 to TRBJ2-7; D perhaps matches TRBD2 (5 bases). The CDR3 extends over 14 amino acids. V shed 2 bases and J shed 6 bases, with 14 bases lying between them. Per the germline V gene, CDR1 is MNHEY and CDR2 is SVGAGI. CDR3 in amino acids: CASSYDGRGGEQYF. CDR3 DNA: TGTGCCAGCAGTTACGACGGAAGAGGAGGCGAGCAGTACTTC.

A few counts support this clonotype. This rearrangement joins TRBV12-3 or TRBV12-4 to TRBJ2-1; D is perhaps TRBD1 or TRBD2 (6 bases each). The CDR3 spans 14 residues. Trimming pared 7 bases from V and 8 bases from J, leaving 18 bases between. The CDR3 bases are TGTGCCAGCACGACCCGTGTTCGGGGGCATGAGCAGTTCTTC. It codes for CASTTRVRGHEQFF.

The rearrangement links TRBV11-2 to TRBJ2-2; 8 bases agree with TRBD2. V was pared by 2 bases and J by 5 bases, with 7 bases of the junction left unmatched. The CDR3 has 16 amino acids. Germline CDR1 and CDR2: SGHAT and FQNNGV. The CDR3 nucleotides read TGTGCCAGCAGCTTACGACGGGGGGGTCTGACCGGGGAGCTGTTTTTT. It specifies CASSLRRGGLTGELFF.

The rearrangement joins TRBV6-2 or TRBV6-3 to TRBJ2-1, with TRBD2 matching 8 bases. Per the germline V gene, CDR1 is MNHEY and CDR2 is SVGEGT. V trimming: 2 bases; J trimming: 0 bases; junction bases outside the gene matches: 12. The CDR3 spans 19 residues. The CDR3: CASSYLDRLAGFSYNEQFF. The DNA of the CDR3 is TGTGCCAGCAGTTACCTCGATAGGCTAGCGGGCTTCTCCTACAATGAGCAGTTCTTC.

The CDR3, as DNA: TGTGCCAGCAGCTTGGTGGGGCGGAACACCGGGGAGCTGTTTTTT. Amino acids: CASSLVGRNTGELFF. V usage is TRBV5-8 and J usage is TRBJ2-2; D possibly corresponds to TRBD1 (5 bases). Per the germline V gene, CDR1 is SGHTS and CDR2 is YDEGEE. This CDR3 is 15 amino acids long. V lost 0 bases to trimming and J lost 1 base, with 7 bases between them.

This clonotype was recorded once. The V call is TRBV7-2, the J call TRBJ2-5; D may be TRBD2 (5 bases). The CDR3 spans 15 residues. Germline loops: CDR1 SGHTA, CDR2 FQGNSA. V lost 0 bases and J 0 bases, leaving 8 bases between the germline ends. The CDR3 region is CASSLAWRDQETQYF. CDR3 bases: TGTGCCAGCAGCTTAGCCTGGCGGGACCAAGAGACCCAGTACTTC.